A single sample is the source of the 16 T cell receptor beta chains below, sequenced in a study of shared clonotypes between healthy human individuals. Profiling relied on immunoSEQ multiplex PCR, and the TCRdb table lists in-frame clones only, not all of them. The sample has under 2,500,000 clones, approximately 96% seen once. The sequencing input was naive CD4+ T cells sorted from blood. Subset meaning: CD45RA+ positively selected. These receptors were obtained from a man between 18 and 29 years old in good health.

The J gene is TRBJ2-7, the V gene TRBV5-1; 13 positions match TRBD2. The CDR3 is 20 residues long. V gave up 3 bases and J gave up 3 bases; unmatched junction bases: 18. From germline, CDR1 is SGHRS and CDR2 YFSETQ. The DNA for the CDR3 is TGCGCCAGCAGCTATCGCCCCGGACTAGCGGGGGACAACCATCGCTACGAGCAGTACTTC. It translates to CASSYRPGLAGDNHRYEQYF.

The V call is TRBV11-2, the J call TRBJ2-2, with D uncertain. Looked up from germline, CDR1 is SGHAT and CDR2 is FQNNGV. This CDR3 is 14 amino acids long. V shed 1 base and J shed 4 bases, with 7 bases lying between them. CDR3 sequence (DNA): TGTGCCAGCAGCTTAGCCCAGATCACCGGGGAGCTGTTTTTT. It encodes CASSLAQITGELFF.

This chain uses TRBV7-2 with TRBJ2-5, with 7 bases aligning to TRBD2. Germline V gene sequence: CDR1 SGHTA, CDR2 FQGNSA. The length of the CDR3 is 14 residues. V lost 2 bases and J lost 5; bases outside the gene matches: 5. CDR3 loop: CASSLFHGGETQYF. The CDR3 DNA reads TGTGCCAGCAGCTTATTTCACGGGGGGGAGACCCAGTACTTC. The full variable domain, completed using reference TRBV7-2 and TRBJ2-5, is GAGVSQSPSNKVTEKGKDVELRCDPISGHTALYWYRQSLGQGLEFLIYFQGNSAPDKSGLPSDRFSAERTGGSVSTLTIQRTQQEDSAVYLCASSLFHGGETQYFGPGTRLLVL.

A word on this clone: Its ends do not fully match the called genes, so a read error is possible. The chain joins TRBV2 to TRBJ2-7; TRBD1 agrees at 12 bases. Germline V gene lookup returns CDR1 SNHLY and CDR2 FYNNEI. The CDR3 runs to 15 residues. The DNA for the CDR3 is TGTGCCAGCAGCGAAGGGACAGGGGGCTTTAACGAGCAGTACTTC. Encoded protein: CASSEGTGGFNEQYF.

CDR3 region: CASSVRDRGSRNQPQHF. The DNA for the CDR3 is TGTGCCAGCAGTGTCCGGGACAGAGGGTCGAGGAATCAGCCCCAGCATTTT. The rearrangement uses TRBV6-1 and TRBJ1-5; 7 bases align to TRBD1. The V gene's germline CDR1 is MNHNS and CDR2 SASEGT. The CDR3 runs 17 residues. V gave up 4 bases and J gave up 4 bases; unmatched junction bases: 13.

The sample holds a few counts of this clone. No DNA is shown, since the ends of the CDR3 on it are uncertain; the CDR3 is the one TCRdb lists. CDR3 amino acids: CASSFLAGGGYTF. This chain connects TRBV28 to TRBJ1-2; TRBD1, the table's D call, lacks a check against the DNA. Germline V CDR1 and CDR2: MDHEN, SYDVKM. The CDR3 is 13 amino acids long, termini counted.

The chain couples TRBV6-6 to TRBJ1-1, with D maybe TRBD1 (5 bases). The germline V gene encodes CDR1 MNHNY and CDR2 SVGAGI (reference sequence). The CDR3 is 13 amino acids. V was pared by 10 bases and J by 0 bases, with 12 bases between. CDR3 sequence: CANRRGVNTEAFF. DNA for the CDR3: TGTGCCAACAGGAGGGGAGTGAACACTGAAGCTTTCTTT.

The chain carries TRBV6-1 and TRBJ2-7, with D uncertain. CDR3 size: 14 residues. Germline CDR1 reads MNHNS; CDR2 reads SASEGT. The V end lost 4 bases, the J end lost 2 bases, and 12 bases lay between the germline ends. The CDR3 coding sequence is TGTGCCAGCAGTGGACAACTGGGTCCCTACGAGCAGTACTTC. Translated, it gives CASSGQLGPYEQYF.

The rearrangement uses TRBV6-5 and TRBJ2-7; 7 nucleotides agree with TRBD2. This CDR3 is built from 14 residues. V lost 6 bases to trimming and J lost 2 bases; unmatched junction nucleotides: 7. Germline assignment: CDR1 MNHEY and CDR2 SVGAGI. The CDR3 sequence is CASSPGGLAYEQYF. The CDR3, as DNA: TGTGCCAGCAGCCCGGGGGGACTTGCCTACGAGCAGTACTTC.

This chain links TRBV6-6 with TRBJ2-7; TRBD1 aligns across 9 bases. The CDR3 runs 14 residues. Germline V gene sequence: CDR1 MNHNY, CDR2 SVGAGI (reference sequence). The V gene end was trimmed by 5 bases and the J gene end by 5 bases; junction bases not matched to a gene: 7. The CDR3 bases are TGTGCCAGCAGTCCCGGGACAGGGCGCAACGAGCAGTACTTC. Protein product: CASSPGTGRNEQYF.

This chain uses TRBV30 with TRBJ2-1; TRBD1 matches at 10 bases. V lost 4 bases and J lost 2; bases outside the gene matches: 2. The CDR3 contains 14 residues. Germline V gene data show CDR1 as GTSNPN and CDR2 as SVGIG (reference sequence). CDR3 region: CAWMGTGAYNEQFF. CDR3 nucleotide sequence: TGTGCCTGGATGGGGACAGGGGCCTACAATGAGCAGTTCTTC.

The chain combines TRBV5-1 with TRBJ1-1, with unresolved D. The CDR3 totals 12 residues. V lost 3 bases and J 3 bases, leaving 6 bases between the germline ends. Germline assignment: CDR1 SGHRS and CDR2 YFSETQ. CDR3 loop: CASSYGYTEAFF. CDR3 nucleotides: TGCGCCAGCAGCTACGGGTACACTGAAGCTTTCTTT.

This chain links TRBV5-6 with TRBJ1-1; 8 bases line up with TRBD1. Trimming at V came to 3 bases and at J to 6 bases, leaving 7 bases not matched to a gene. Germline V gene lookup returns CDR1 SGHDT and CDR2 YYEEEE. This CDR3 is 14 amino acids long. In nucleotides, the CDR3 is TGTGCCAGCAGCTCGACAGGGGCGGGAGCTGAAGCTTTCTTT. It is translated as CASSSTGAGAEAFF.

This chain links TRBV6-5 with TRBJ1-4; D is uncertain. Germline V lookup: CDR1 MNHEY, CDR2 SVGAGI. Trimming removed 2 bases at V and 6 bases at J, with 10 bases between. The CDR3 sequence is 14 residues long. DNA of the CDR3: TGTGCCAGCAGTTACCGTGGGTTTGATGAAAAACTGTTTTTT. Residues: CASSYRGFDEKLFF.

This clone came up once. This chain joins TRBV5-1 and TRBJ1-1; the match to TRBD1 covers 10 bases. CDR1 and CDR2 (germline): SGHRS, YFSETQ. V dropped 2 bases and J dropped 2; count of bases not matched to a gene: 6. CDR3 length: 16 amino acids. In nucleotides, the CDR3 is TGCGCCAGCAGCTTCGAGACAGGGGGCGCAAACACTGAAGCTTTCTTT. This sequence encodes CASSFETGGANTEAFF. The full variable domain, rest sourced from reference TRBV5-1 and TRBJ1-1, is KAGVTQTPRYLIKTRGQQVTLSCSPISGHRSVSWYQQTPGQGLQFLFEYFSETQRNKGNFPGRFSGRQFSNSRSEMNVSTLELGDSALYLCASSFETGGANTEAFFGQGTRLTVV.

The chain employs TRBV2 and TRBJ2-2; D gene uncertain. The ends were cut back, 5 bases at V and 5 bases at J, with 9 bases in the middle. The CDR3 sequence is 13 residues long. Germline CDR1 and CDR2: SNHLY and FYNNEI. CDR3 region: CASSQSDTGELFF. The CDR3, as DNA: TGTGCCAGCAGTCAATCGGATACCGGGGAGCTGTTTTTT.